Listed below are T cell receptor beta chains from one sample, sequenced in a study of T cells in Graves' hyperthyroidism and ophthalmopathy. TCRdb passed the multiplex PCR reads through MiXCR, listing each CDR3 protein once. The table includes approximately 600,000 distinct CDR3 sequences, less than 25% detected once. The specimen sequenced was blood. The receptor set was obtained from a man in his thirties or forties with Graves' ophthalmopathy. Each CDR3 is given without its conserved first and last residue. Only some rows state a clone size, as once, few, many or a class for expanded clones.

ASRVEGEKLF,few,TRBV2,TRBJ1-4
ASRFLGRTEEGEETQY,.,TRBV12-3/TRBV12-4,TRBJ2-5
ATQTEEGRSNQPQH,few,TRBV28,TRBJ1-5
ATTDRGGTGELF,.,TRBV19,TRBJ2-2
ASSPRTGTNEKLF,few,TRBV9,TRBJ1-4
ASSFAGHSTDTQY,.,TRBV7-9,TRBJ2-3
ASSKASWGGNEQF,once,TRBV19,TRBJ2-1
SARTPGIQETQY,.,TRBV20-1,TRBJ2-5
SAAGGVSTGELF,few,TRBV20-1,TRBJ2-2
ASNLRGGRTYNEQF,many,TRBV6-2/TRBV6-3,TRBJ2-1
ASSSLRDRHYEQY,many,TRBV11-2,TRBJ2-7
ASSQTGEAF,.,TRBV6-2/TRBV6-3,TRBJ1-1
ASSRASSSSEQF,.,TRBV28,TRBJ2-1
ASSQVPGGGNSPLH,.,TRBV3-1,TRBJ1-6
ASSGSDSYGYT,.,TRBV28,TRBJ1-2
ASSAAGTRNEQF,.,TRBV6-1,TRBJ2-1
ASSLQDNSNQPQH,few,TRBV6-5,TRBJ1-5
ASSQEVVGIYEQY,.,TRBV4-2,TRBJ2-7
ASSLTLDTGWETQY,few,TRBV5-1,TRBJ2-5
ASSDRGMSYEQY,many,TRBV2,TRBJ2-7
ASSYSPQSVDEQF,.,TRBV6-5,TRBJ2-1
ASSHQGARNEQF,.,TRBV6-5,TRBJ2-1
ASSYSGREGRGTQY,few,TRBV6-2/TRBV6-3,TRBJ2-3
ASMGSNTEAF,few,TRBV19,TRBJ1-1
ASSWTLAGAIYNEQF,.,TRBV5-5,TRBJ2-1
SAKGGGNTEAF,.,TRBV20-1,TRBJ1-1
AISESWTGDYNEQF,few,TRBV10-3,TRBJ2-1
SARVTVSNQPQH,few,TRBV20-1,TRBJ1-5
ASSPRGTGKANYGYT,.,TRBV12-3/TRBV12-4,TRBJ1-2
SARAGLAGDEQF,.,TRBV20-1,TRBJ2-1
SASRSSGSEEQY,.,TRBV20-1,TRBJ2-7
ASSNPGRGVTGELF,.,TRBV11-1,TRBJ2-2
ASTSGAGGNTEAF,many,TRBV12-3/TRBV12-4,TRBJ1-1
ASSLALGQGDTGELF,many,TRBV12-3/TRBV12-4,TRBJ2-2
ASSSRTEVNQPQH,few,TRBV9,TRBJ1-5
ASSQERVVHRGAQPQH,few,TRBV4-2,TRBJ1-5
ASSLASWGEVLTDTQY,.,TRBV5-5,TRBJ2-3
ASSSAGGHYNEQF,few,TRBV5-8,TRBJ2-1
ASSLSSGSLSYYNEQF,many,TRBV27,TRBJ2-1
AWRRSVLTGEPF,few,TRBV30,TRBJ2-2